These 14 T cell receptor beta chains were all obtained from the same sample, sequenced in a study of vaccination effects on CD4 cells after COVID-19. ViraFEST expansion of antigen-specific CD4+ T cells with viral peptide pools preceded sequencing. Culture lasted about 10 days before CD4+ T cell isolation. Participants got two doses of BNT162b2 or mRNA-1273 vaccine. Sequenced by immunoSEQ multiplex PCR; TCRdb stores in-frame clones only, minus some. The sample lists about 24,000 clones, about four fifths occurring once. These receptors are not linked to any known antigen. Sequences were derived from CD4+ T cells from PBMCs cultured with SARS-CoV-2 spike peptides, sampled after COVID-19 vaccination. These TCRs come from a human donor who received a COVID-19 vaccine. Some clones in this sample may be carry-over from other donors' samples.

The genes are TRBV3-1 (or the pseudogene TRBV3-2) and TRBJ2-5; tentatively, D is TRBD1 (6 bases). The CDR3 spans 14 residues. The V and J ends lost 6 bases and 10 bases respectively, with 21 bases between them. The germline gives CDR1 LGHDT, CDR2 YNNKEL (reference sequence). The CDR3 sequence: CASSPGTPYPDQYF. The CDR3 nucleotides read TGTGCCAGCAGTCCCGGGACACCCTATCCGGACCAGTACTTC.

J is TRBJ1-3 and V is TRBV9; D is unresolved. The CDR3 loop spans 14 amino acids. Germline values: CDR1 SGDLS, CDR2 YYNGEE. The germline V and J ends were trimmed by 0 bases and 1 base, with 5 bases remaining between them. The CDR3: CASSVGVSGNTIYF. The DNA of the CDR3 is TGTGCCAGCAGCGTAGGAGTATCTGGAAACACCATATATTTT.

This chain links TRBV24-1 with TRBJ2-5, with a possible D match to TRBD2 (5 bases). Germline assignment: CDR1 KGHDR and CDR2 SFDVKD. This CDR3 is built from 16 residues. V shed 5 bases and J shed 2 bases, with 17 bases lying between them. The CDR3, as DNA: TGTGCCACCAGTGGGGGAGTAGTCCGGGGTCAAGAGACCCAGTACTTC. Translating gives CATSGGVVRGQETQYF.

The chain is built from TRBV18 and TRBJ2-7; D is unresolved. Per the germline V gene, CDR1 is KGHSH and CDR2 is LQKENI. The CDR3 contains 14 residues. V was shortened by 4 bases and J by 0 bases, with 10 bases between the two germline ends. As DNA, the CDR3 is TGTGCCAGCTCACGGAACGGGCCCTCCTACGAGCAGTACGTC. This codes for CASSRNGPSYEQYV.

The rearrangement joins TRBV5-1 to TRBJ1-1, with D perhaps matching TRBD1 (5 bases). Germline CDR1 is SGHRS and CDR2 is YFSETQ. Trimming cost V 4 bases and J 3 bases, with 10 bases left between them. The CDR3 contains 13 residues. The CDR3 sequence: CASSPGGDTEAFF. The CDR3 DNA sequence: TGCGCCAGCAGCCCCGGGGGTGACACTGAAGCTTTCTTT.

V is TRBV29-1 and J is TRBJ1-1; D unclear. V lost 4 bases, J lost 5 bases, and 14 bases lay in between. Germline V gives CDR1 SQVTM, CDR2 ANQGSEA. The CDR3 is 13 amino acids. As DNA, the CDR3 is TGCAGCGTTGGATCCCTGGTGGGGACTGAAGCTTTCTTT. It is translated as CSVGSLVGTEAFF.

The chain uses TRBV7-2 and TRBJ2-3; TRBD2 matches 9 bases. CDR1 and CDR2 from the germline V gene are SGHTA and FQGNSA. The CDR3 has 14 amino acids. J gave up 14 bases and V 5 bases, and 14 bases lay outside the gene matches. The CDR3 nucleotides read TGTGCCAGCAGCCCCGAGGGCGGTAGCGGGGGACTGTATTTT. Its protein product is CASSPEGGSGGLYF.

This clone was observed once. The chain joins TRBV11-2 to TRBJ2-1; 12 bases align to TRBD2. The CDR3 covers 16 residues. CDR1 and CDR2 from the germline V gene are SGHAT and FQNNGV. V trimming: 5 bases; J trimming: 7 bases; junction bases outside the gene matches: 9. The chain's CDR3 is CASSAKTSGGLNEQFF. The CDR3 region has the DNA TGTGCCAGCAGCGCCAAGACTAGCGGGGGACTTAATGAGCAGTTCTTC.

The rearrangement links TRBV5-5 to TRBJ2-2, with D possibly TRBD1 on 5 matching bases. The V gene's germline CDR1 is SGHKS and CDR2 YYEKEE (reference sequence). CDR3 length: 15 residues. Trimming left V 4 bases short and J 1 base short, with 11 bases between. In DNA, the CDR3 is TGTGCCAGCAGCCTGGGGCTTCAGAACACCGGGGAGCTGTTTTTT. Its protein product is CASSLGLQNTGELFF.

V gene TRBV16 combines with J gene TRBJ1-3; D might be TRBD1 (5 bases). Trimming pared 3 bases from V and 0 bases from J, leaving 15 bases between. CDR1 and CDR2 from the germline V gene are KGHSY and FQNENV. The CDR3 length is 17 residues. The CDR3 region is CASSHPGGGISGNTIYF. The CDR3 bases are TGTGCCAGCAGCCACCCAGGCGGGGGAATCTCTGGAAACACCATATATTTT.

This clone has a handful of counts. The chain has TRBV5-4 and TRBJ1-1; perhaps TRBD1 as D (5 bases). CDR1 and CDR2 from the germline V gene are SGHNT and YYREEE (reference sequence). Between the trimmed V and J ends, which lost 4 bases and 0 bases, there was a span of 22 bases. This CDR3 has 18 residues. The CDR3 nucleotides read TGTGCCAGCAGCAAAACCGGGACCGCAGCATCCATGAACACTGAAGCTTTCTTT. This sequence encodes CASSKTGTAASMNTEAFF.

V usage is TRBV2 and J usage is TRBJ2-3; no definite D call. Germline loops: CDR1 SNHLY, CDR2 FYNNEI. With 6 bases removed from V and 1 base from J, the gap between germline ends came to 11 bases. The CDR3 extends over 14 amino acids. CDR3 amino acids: CASRWSTGTDTQYF. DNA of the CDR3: TGTGCCAGCAGGTGGTCCACCGGCACAGATACGCAGTATTTT.

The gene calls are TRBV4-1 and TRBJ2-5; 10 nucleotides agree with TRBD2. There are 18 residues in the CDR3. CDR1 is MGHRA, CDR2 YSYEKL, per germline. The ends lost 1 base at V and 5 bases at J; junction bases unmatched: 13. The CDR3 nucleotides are TGCGCCAGCAGCCAAGGTGTGCTAGCGGGGGCCACGGAGGAGACCCAGTACTTC. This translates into CASSQGVLAGATEETQYF.

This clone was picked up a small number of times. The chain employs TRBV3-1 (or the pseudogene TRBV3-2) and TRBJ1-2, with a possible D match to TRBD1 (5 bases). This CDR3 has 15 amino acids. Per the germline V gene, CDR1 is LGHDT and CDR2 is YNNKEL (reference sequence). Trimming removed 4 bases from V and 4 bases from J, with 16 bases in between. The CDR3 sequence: CASSLRGEARYGYTF. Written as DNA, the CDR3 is TGTGCCAGCAGCCTCAGAGGGGAGGCCCGCTATGGCTACACCTTC.